This passage covers 32 T cell receptor beta chains from one sample sequenced in a study of cytomegalovirus exposure and HLA in healthy donors. The PCR employed 60 Vbeta primers together with 13 Jbeta primers. The assay was immunoSEQ multiplex PCR, and TCRdb's table has in-frame clones only and misses some. The table shows around 220,000 clones, with about 70% occurring only once. Material for sequencing was PBMCs. The source is a woman between 25 and 40 years old in good health and CMV-seronegative.

The J gene is TRBJ1-5, the V gene TRBV9; perhaps TRBD1 as D (6 bases). V lost 3 bases and J lost 3, with 13 bases in between. This CDR3 comprises 15 residues. Germline V lookup: CDR1 SGDLS, CDR2 YYNGEE. CDR3 region: CASSGGQSYNQPQHF. Here the CDR3 DNA reads TGTGCCAGCAGCGGCGGACAGAGCTACAATCAGCCCCAGCATTTT.

The chain carries TRBV5-1 and TRBJ2-1, with 9 bases that match TRBD1. With 0 bases clipped from V and 8 bases from J, the junction kept 9 bases outside the gene matches. CDR3 length: 16 amino acids. In germline, CDR1 is SGHRS, CDR2 YFSETQ. The DNA of the CDR3 is TGCGCCAGCAGCTTGGCGGGACAGGGATTTGGTGATGAGCAGTTCTTC. Its protein is CASSLAGQGFGDEQFF.

The gene calls are TRBV6-5 and TRBJ1-2; 7 bases match TRBD1. The V gene's germline CDR1 is MNHEY and CDR2 SVGAGI. The CDR3 is 13 residues long. The junction had 7 bases not matched to a gene; V was cut back by 6 bases and J by 6 bases. CDR3 residues: CASRTTTGDGYTF. CDR3 DNA sequence: TGTGCCAGCAGAACGACAACAGGGGATGGCTACACCTTC.

The chain carries TRBV19 and TRBJ2-7; TRBD2 aligns across 11 bases. V gave up 2 bases and J gave up 6 bases; unmatched junction bases: 12. Germline-derived CDR1 and CDR2 are LNHDA and SQIVND (reference sequence). The CDR3 sequence is 17 residues long. The CDR3 sequence is CASSISLLTSGSSEQYF. The CDR3 DNA sequence: TGTGCCAGTAGTATATCACTATTAACTAGCGGGAGTAGCGAGCAGTACTTC.

The chain employs TRBV2 and TRBJ2-1; TRBD2 is a possible D gene (6 bases). The germline gives CDR1 SNHLY, CDR2 FYNNEI. The CDR3 is 15 amino acids. Trimming stripped 3 bases from V and 1 base from J, with 10 bases between. This CDR3 is CASSDPGSSYNEQFF. The DNA of the CDR3 is TGTGCCAGCAGTGATCCCGGGAGTTCCTACAATGAGCAGTTCTTC.

This sequence joins TRBV2 and TRBJ1-1; 11 nucleotides match TRBD1. The germline V gene has CDR1 SNHLY and CDR2 FYNNEI. The CDR3 spans 14 residues. V shed 5 bases, J shed 3 bases, and the junction held 2 bases outside the gene matches. CDR3 DNA: TGTGCCAGCAGTCGGGACAGGGGGGACACTGAAGCTTTCTTT. Its protein product is CASSRDRGDTEAFF.

With regard to this clone: A junction end diverges from the germline sequence, so it may reflect a read error. The chain links TRBV11-3 to TRBJ2-7; tentatively, D is TRBD1 (6 bases). The CDR3 totals 13 residues. CDR1 and CDR2 (germline): SGHNT, YENEEA. CDR3 coding DNA: TGTGCCGGCAGCTTAGGTGAGGGGGACGAGCAGTACTTC. It encodes CAGSLGEGDEQYF. Using reference TRBV11-3 and TRBJ2-7 for the parts outside the CDR3, the full variable domain is EAGVVQSPRYKIIEKKQPVAFWCNPISGHNTLYWYLQNLGQGPELLIRYENEEAVDDSQLPKDRFSAERLKGVDSTLKIQPAELGDSAVYLCAGSLGEGDEQYFGPGTRLTVT.

The chain recombines TRBV5-1 with TRBJ1-2, with TRBD1 matching 7 bases. Unmatched junction bases numbered 5, after V lost 2 bases and J lost 4 bases. Germline V CDR1 and CDR2: SGHRS, YFSETQ. CDR3 length: 14 residues. The CDR3 bases are TGCGCCAGCAGCTTACCGGACAGGCCCTATGGCTACACCTTC. Translating it yields CASSLPDRPYGYTF.

This clone was counted many times. Distinct nucleotide sequences in the sample also encode this CDR3. The chain has TRBV6-1 and TRBJ1-1; TRBD1 is a possible D gene (5 bases). The germline V and J ends were trimmed by 9 bases and 6 bases, with 23 bases remaining between them. Germline CDR1 reads MNHNS; CDR2 reads SASEGT. The CDR3 spans 15 residues. Written as DNA, the CDR3 is TGTGCCAGTACATACAACCTACTCGTCAGGGCTGAAGCTTTCTTT. As protein: CASTYNLLVRAEAFF.

The CDR3 loop reads CASSIGGMGTEAFF. CDR3 in DNA: TGTGCCAGTAGTATCGGAGGGATGGGCACTGAAGCTTTCTTT. The rearrangement links TRBV19 to TRBJ1-1; D gene ambiguous. Per germline, CDR1 LNHDA and CDR2 SQIVND (reference sequence). CDR3 length equals 14 residues. Trimming removed 3 bases from V and 4 bases from J, with 12 bases in between.

This clone was detected a few times. The chain joins TRBV5-4 to TRBJ1-1, with TRBD1 as a possible D gene (5 bases). This CDR3 comprises 14 residues. Germline V lookup: CDR1 SGHNT, CDR2 YYREEE (reference sequence). V was cut by 0 bases and J by 5 bases, with 11 bases left in between. The CDR3 loop is CASSLDPGGTEAFF. CDR3 in DNA: TGTGCCAGCAGCTTGGATCCGGGGGGAACTGAAGCTTTCTTT.

This clone was detected only once. The chain combines TRBV5-1 with TRBJ1-4; TRBD1 matches at 7 bases. This CDR3 has 16 residues. With 0 bases clipped from V and 1 base from J, the junction kept 3 bases outside the gene matches. CDR1 SGHRS and CDR2 YFSETQ come from the germline V gene. The CDR3 bases are TGCGCCAGCAGCTTGGTGTCAGGGGGAACTAATGAAAAACTGTTTTTT. As protein: CASSLVSGGTNEKLFF.

This clone was recorded a few times. CDR3 protein: CASSSGTWEAFF. DNA of the CDR3: TGTGCCAGCAGTAGCGGGACATGGGAAGCTTTCTTT. The chain recombines TRBV6-5 with TRBJ1-1, with D tentatively TRBD1 (6 bases). Germline V gene lookup returns CDR1 MNHEY and CDR2 SVGAGI. Trimming removed 5 bases at V and 8 bases at J, with 12 bases between. The CDR3 has 12 residues.

This chain links TRBV15 with TRBJ2-7, with 13 bases lining up with TRBD2. This CDR3 is 16 amino acids long. V lost 6 bases to trimming and J lost 5 bases; unmatched junction nucleotides: 10. The germline V gene has CDR1 LNHNV and CDR2 YYDKDF (reference sequence). CDR3 sequence: CATRKGLAGFGDEQYF. The CDR3 DNA reads TGTGCCACCAGAAAGGGACTAGCGGGATTTGGGGACGAGCAGTACTTC.

The rearrangement joins TRBV7-6 to TRBJ2-2; TRBD1 is a possible D gene (5 bases). The germline V gene has CDR1 SGHVS and CDR2 FNYEAQ. The V gene lost 1 base and the J gene lost 1 base, with 7 bases spanning the gap. There are 15 residues in the CDR3. The CDR3 is CASSLDQGNTGELFF. In DNA form, the CDR3 reads TGTGCCAGCAGCTTAGATCAGGGGAACACCGGGGAGCTGTTTTTT.

This clone has more than one count but fewer than ten. This chain connects TRBV7-2 to TRBJ2-2; 10 nucleotides align to TRBD2. The V gene's germline CDR1 is SGHTA and CDR2 FQGNSA. Trimming cost V 7 bases and J 4 bases; bases outside gene matches: 9. The CDR3 is made up of 16 amino acids. CDR3 in DNA: TGTGCCAGCACCTTGGTAGCGGGGGGAAGCACCGGGGAGCTGTTTTTT. It yields the protein CASTLVAGGSTGELFF.

This clone showed up just once. This sequence joins TRBV5-8 and TRBJ1-1, with TRBD1 matching 7 bases. CDR3 length: 14 residues. Germline V gene data show CDR1 as SGHTS and CDR2 as YDEGEE. With V trimmed by 6 bases and J by 2 bases, 7 bases remained unmatched. The chain's CDR3 is CASTWDRSNTEAFF. CDR3 bases: TGTGCCAGCACCTGGGACAGAAGTAACACTGAAGCTTTCTTT.

The chain is built from TRBV6-1 and TRBJ2-5; 10 nucleotides align to TRBD1. The CDR3 length is 15 residues. V trimming: 5 bases; J trimming: 4 bases; junction bases outside the gene matches: 7. Germline V gives CDR1 MNHNS, CDR2 SASEGT. Written as DNA, the CDR3 is TGTGCCAGCAGTTCTTCTGGACAGGGGGGAGAGACCCAGTACTTC. The encoded protein is CASSSSGQGGETQYF.

The genes are TRBV11-3 and TRBJ1-1; D is perhaps TRBD1 (6 bases). Germline lookup yields CDR1 SGHNT and CDR2 YENEEA. V shed 1 base and J shed 6 bases, with 12 bases lying between them. The CDR3 is 14 amino acids. The CDR3 nucleotides read TGTGCCAGCAGCTTAGGAGGACAGAAACCTGAAGCTTTCTTT. Translated: CASSLGGQKPEAFF.

This chain joins TRBV10-3 and TRBJ2-1; a weak D match, TRBD2 (5 bases). This CDR3 is 14 amino acids long. Germline lookup yields CDR1 ENHRY and CDR2 SYGVKD. Between the trimmed V and J ends, which lost 2 bases and 4 bases, there was a span of 9 bases. Here the CDR3 DNA reads TGTGCCATCAGTGAGCACGGGGATTACAATGAGCAGTTCTTC. This encodes CAISEHGDYNEQFF.

As for this clone: The sample carries other DNA sequences with the same CDR3. The chain has TRBV27 and TRBJ1-1; TRBD1 matches at 10 bases. CDR3 length: 13 amino acids. CDR1 MNHEY and CDR2 SMNVEV come from the germline V gene (reference sequence). J gave up 5 bases and V 8 bases, and 5 bases lay outside the gene matches. In DNA, the CDR3 is TGTGCCAGCCACAGGGACAGGGGTACTGAAGCTTTCTTT. Amino acid sequence: CASHRDRGTEAFF.

The V gene is TRBV9, the J gene TRBJ2-1; 8 bases fit TRBD2. The ends lost 2 bases at V and 4 bases at J; junction bases unmatched: 5. Germline V gene sequence: CDR1 SGDLS, CDR2 YYNGEE. The CDR3 runs to 15 residues. Here the CDR3 reads CASSVSGASYNEQFF. The CDR3 DNA reads as TGTGCCAGCAGCGTTAGCGGGGCCTCTTACAATGAGCAGTTCTTC.

In regard to this clone: The junction differs from germline at one of its ends, possibly a read error. V usage is TRBV7-9 and J usage is TRBJ2-3; D gene uncertain. The CDR3 consists of 16 residues. CDR1 SEHNR and CDR2 FQNEAQ come from the germline V gene (reference sequence). This CDR3 is CSSSLSGAPHTDTQYF. DNA of the CDR3: TGTTCCAGCAGCTTAAGTGGAGCCCCGCACACAGATACGCAGTATTTT.

This clone was seen just once. The rearrangement links TRBV9 to TRBJ2-2, with D tentatively TRBD1 (5 bases). CDR3 size: 17 residues. The V end lost 3 bases, the J end lost 4 bases, and 19 bases lay between the germline ends. Germline V gene data show CDR1 as SGDLS and CDR2 as YYNGEE. CDR3 sequence (DNA): TGTGCCAGCAGCGCCGTACCCTCTGGGGCGATCACCGGGGAGCTGTTTTTT. Protein sequence: CASSAVPSGAITGELFF.

The gene calls are TRBV9 and TRBJ1-1; D uncertain. Germline values: CDR1 SGDLS, CDR2 YYNGEE. The CDR3 runs 13 residues. Trimming took 0 bases from V and 7 from J, leaving 10 bases between them. The CDR3 spells CASSVVSGNEAFF. The DNA for the CDR3 is TGTGCCAGCAGCGTAGTTAGCGGGAATGAAGCTTTCTTT.

The chain carries TRBV4-2 and TRBJ2-7; the match to TRBD2 covers 8 bases. Looked up from germline, CDR1 is LGHNA and CDR2 is YNFKEQ. After removal of 5 bases from V and 2 bases from J, the junction contained 11 bases not matched to a gene. This CDR3 comprises 16 residues. CDR3 protein: CASSFGGGGNTYEQYF. CDR3 in DNA: TGTGCCAGCAGCTTTGGAGGCGGGGGGAACACCTACGAGCAGTACTTC.

The chain combines TRBV15 with TRBJ2-7; 8 bases align to TRBD2. V dropped 5 bases and J dropped 2; count of bases not matched to a gene: 14. The CDR3 has 17 residues. CDR1 is LNHNV and CDR2 is YYDKDF in the germline V gene (reference sequence). CDR3 DNA: TGTGCCACCAGCCCTAATCACCGGGGGGGGACCACCTACGAGCAGTACTTC. Translating it yields CATSPNHRGGTTYEQYF. The full variable domain, with the rest looked up from reference TRBV15 and TRBJ2-7, is DAMVIQNPRYQVTQFGKPVTLSCSQTLNHNVMYWYQQKSSQAPKLLFHYYDKDFNNEADTPDNFQSRRPNTSFCFLDIRSPGLGDTAMYLCATSPNHRGGTTYEQYFGPGTRLTVT.

The chain couples TRBV7-9 to TRBJ2-1; unclear D gene. The CDR3 is 13 amino acids. V shed 8 bases and J shed 2 bases, with 10 bases lying between them. The germline gives CDR1 SEHNR, CDR2 FQNEAQ (reference sequence). CDR3 protein: CASVKPPYNEQFF. The CDR3 coding sequence is TGTGCCAGCGTCAAGCCCCCCTACAATGAGCAGTTCTTC. Based on the CDR3 plus reference TRBV7-9 and TRBJ2-1, the full variable domain is DTGVSQNPRHKITKRGQNVTFRCDPISEHNRLYWYRQTLGQGPEFLTYFQNEAQLEKSRLLSDRFSAERPKGSFSTLEIQRTEQGDSAMYLCASVKPPYNEQFFGPGTRLTVL.

This clone came up a few times. The chain has TRBV5-4 and TRBJ1-1; TRBD1 is a possible D gene (6 bases). Germline values: CDR1 SGHNT, CDR2 YYREEE (reference sequence). CDR3 length equals 14 residues. Trimming left V 0 bases short and J 2 bases short, with 8 bases between. The CDR3 protein is CASSLAGTNTEAFF. The CDR3 nucleotides read TGTGCCAGCAGCTTGGCGGGGACAAACACTGAAGCTTTCTTT. The full variable domain, in which reference TRBV5-4 and TRBJ1-1 provide the parts outside the CDR3, is ETGVTQSPTHLIKTRGQQVTLRCSSQSGHNTVSWYQQALGQGPQFIFQYYREEENGRGNFPPRFSGLQFPNYSSELNVNALELDDSALYLCASSLAGTNTEAFFGQGTRLTVV.

The rearrangement joins TRBV5-1 to TRBJ2-1; the D gene is possibly TRBD2 (6 bases). In germline, CDR1 is SGHRS, CDR2 YFSETQ. This CDR3 contains 16 residues. Trimming took off 6 bases at V and 0 bases at J, with 16 bases between the two ends. As DNA, the CDR3 is TGCGCCAGCAACCGCGCCGGGACTTACTCCTACAATGAGCAGTTCTTC. The encoded protein is CASNRAGTYSYNEQFF.

The chain uses TRBV30 and TRBJ1-5, with 10 bases fitting TRBD1. The CDR3 contains 14 residues. Per the germline V gene, CDR1 is GTSNPN and CDR2 is SVGIG (reference sequence). V was pared by 3 bases and J by 7 bases, with 6 bases of the junction left unmatched. CDR3 amino acids: CAWSHGTGEQPQHF. The DNA for the CDR3 is TGTGCCTGGAGCCATGGGACAGGGGAACAGCCCCAGCATTTT.

This clone was counted a single time. V is TRBV9 and J is TRBJ1-3; a weak D match, TRBD1 (6 bases). V lost 6 bases, J lost 1 base, and 8 bases lay in between. Looked up from germline, CDR1 is SGDLS and CDR2 is YYNGEE. The CDR3 covers 13 residues. The CDR3 spells CASTRGSGNTIYF. The CDR3 bases are TGTGCCAGCACCAGGGGATCTGGAAACACCATATATTTT.